The T cell receptor (beta chain) under discussion was sequenced for a study of blood T cell repertoires in COVID-19 (dated by TCRdb to 2020 to 2022). The study in broad terms: Samples from collaborators originated in the United States, Italy and Spain and spanned both the acute and convalescent phases of COVID-19. The material from the prospective study consisted of cDNA or gDNA derived from T cells, B-cell-depleted T cells, or PBMCs. Subjects who had been exposed to COVID-19, were actively infected with it, or had recovered from it provided the deeply sampled blood TCRbeta repertoires that made up the dataset. The repertoires were made available in a free public database intended to serve as a resource for research on the immune response to SARS-CoV-2. Samples were obtained from the ongoing ImmuneRACE study (first 160 participants) and from roughly 1,300 subjects provided by 6 global collaborators. The sample metadata nearly always contained a de-identified subject ID, COVID-19 status, age in years and sex. Where HLA class I and class II types were available, the types were taken from metadata supplied by the sample provider, not from assay-based typing. General conclusions and limits of the study: How much clinical and demographic metadata was included differed by source and by participant, and the metadata was provided uncurated.

Samples from volunteer blood donors who had recovered from COVID-19 were contributed by a second Seattle source. Collaborating institutions collected whole blood in K2EDTA tubes following their own protocols. For TCRbeta analysis, collaborator samples were shipped as frozen whole blood, as isolated PBMCs, or as DNA extracted from either sample type. Only one count was recorded for this clone. The antigen it binds to is not known. Base qualities are not at hand, and no much larger clone is one base apart. The V and J ends are trimmed by 3 bases and 5 bases, leaving 10 bases between them. As encoded in the germline V gene, CDR1 is MDHEN while CDR2 is SYDVKM. The CDR3 runs 14 amino acids, cysteine and phenylalanine included. The only DNA kept is the CDR3, 42 bases in frame from the first base. TCRbeta CDR3 regions were amplified from genomic DNA by means of the immunoSEQ Assay, a bias-controlled multiplex PCR. In the paper's pipeline: The number of nucleated cells in each sample was estimated from the amplification of reference gene primers within the assay. To quantify the absolute abundance of each unique TCRbeta CDR3 rearrangement, sequence reads were collapsed and filtered. For each sample, productive Simpson clonality was calculated by taking the square root of Simpson's diversity index across productive rearrangements. In its TCRdb copy, this immuneACCESS table keeps in-frame sequences only and misses some clones. Where compared with another copy, unresolved V genes explain less than half of these, and the others have no known cause. V, J and clone size reflect that table, while D and trimming were determined from the DNA. The sample table shows under 250,000 clones, and less than 90% are seen once. The top ten clones comprise about 1.6% of the sample.

This clonotype was obtained from a woman in her forties who had recovered from COVID-19. The rearrangement joined TRBV28 to TRBJ1-4; TRBD1 could be the D gene, as 6 bases match. The sample was peripheral blood. The DNA sequence follows: TGTGCCAGCAGTTTCCAGGGGCCCAATGAAAAACTGTTTTTT. Its protein is CASSFQGPNEKLFF. Supplemented by the reference TRBV28 and TRBJ1-4 proteins around the CDR3, the complete variable domain is DVKVTQSSRYLVKRTGEKVFLECVQDMDHENMFWYRQDPGLGLRLIYFSYDVKMKEKGDIPEGYSVSREKKERFSLILESASTNQTSMYLCASSFQGPNEKLFFGSGTQLSVL.